The next 23 T cell receptor beta chains were all read from a single sample in a study of CD8 T cells in ankylosing spondylitis. TCRdb processed the 5' RACE reads anew with MiXCR; each CDR3 protein has one entry. The sample has some 350,000 distinct CDR3 sequences, roughly 15% seen once. Material for sequencing was blood, either unsorted or a sorted T cell fraction (not recorded which). These receptors were obtained from a male donor with ankylosing spondylitis or in good health (not recorded which).

This clonotype was counted many times. The chain has TRBV4-2 and TRBJ1-3, with 7 bases fitting TRBD1. This CDR3 region has 17 residues. Germline V gene data show CDR1 as LGHNA and CDR2 as YNFKEQ. V lost 1 base to trimming and J lost 0 bases; unmatched junction nucleotides: 6. The CDR3 sequence: CASSQASGTASGNTIYF. CDR3 nucleotides: TGTGCCAGCAGCCAAGCGTCCGGGACAGCCTCTGGAAACACCATATATTTT.

This clonotype was found a few times. The V gene is TRBV3-1, the J gene TRBJ2-7; D might be TRBD2 (5 bases). The CDR3 is 13 residues long. The germline V gene has CDR1 LGHDT and CDR2 YNNKEL (reference sequence). With 2 bases removed from V and 6 bases from J, the gap between germline ends came to 11 bases. The CDR3 region has the DNA TGTGCCAGCAGCCAAATTCCGGGGAGCGAGCAGTACTTC. This codes for CASSQIPGSEQYF.

V gene TRBV2 combines with J gene TRBJ2-7; D may be TRBD1 (6 bases). V lost 3 bases and J 6 bases, leaving 12 bases between the germline ends. Germline loops: CDR1 SNHLY, CDR2 FYNNEI. The CDR3 is 13 amino acids. The CDR3 DNA reads as TGTGCCAGCAGTGAGCAGGGGAACTCCGAGCAGTACTTC. Translation gives CASSEQGNSEQYF.

The genes are TRBV6-1 and TRBJ1-2; tentative D call: TRBD1 (6 bases). The CDR3 totals 15 residues. V lost 5 bases and J 3 bases, leaving 16 bases between the germline ends. The germline CDR1 and CDR2 sequences are MNHNS and SASEGT. CDR3 sequence: CASSPARQEHYGYTF. The CDR3 coding sequence is TGTGCCAGCAGTCCTGCGCGACAGGAGCACTATGGCTACACCTTC.

The chain recombines TRBV9 with TRBJ1-3, with D unclear. Germline CDR1 reads SGDLS; CDR2 reads YYNGEE. This CDR3 is 16 amino acids long. Trimming left V 4 bases short and J 2 bases short, with 16 bases between. CDR3 protein: CASSSTDLRTGNTIYF. The CDR3 region has the DNA TGTGCCAGCAGCTCAACGGACCTCCGAACTGGAAACACCATATATTTT.

V usage is TRBV20-1 and J usage is TRBJ2-2; 10 nucleotides match TRBD1. Germline-derived CDR1 and CDR2 are DFQATT and SNEGSKA (reference sequence). The CDR3 is 18 amino acids. After removal of 5 bases from V and 1 base from J, the junction contained 13 bases not matched to a gene. In DNA form, the CDR3 reads TGCAGTGCTGCCACCGGGACAGGGGATACCCTGAACACCGGGGAGCTGTTTTTT. Amino acid sequence: CSAATGTGDTLNTGELFF.

This chain links TRBV3-1 with TRBJ1-1; D is unresolved. From germline, CDR1 is LGHDT and CDR2 YNNKEL (reference sequence). This CDR3 spans 15 amino acids. V was cut by 4 bases and J by 2 bases, with 14 bases left in between. This CDR3 is CASSPYGDINTEAFF. CDR3 in DNA: TGTGCCAGCAGCCCGTACGGGGATATAAACACTGAAGCTTTCTTT.

This chain uses TRBV4-1 with TRBJ1-5, with a tentative D call TRBD1 (5 bases). CDR3 length: 17 amino acids. The V gene lost 5 bases and the J gene lost 5 bases, with 22 bases spanning the gap. Germline V gives CDR1 MGHRA, CDR2 YSYEKL. This CDR3 is CASSSYPPVGADQPQHF. The DNA for the CDR3 is TGCGCCAGCAGCTCCTATCCCCCAGTAGGGGCCGATCAGCCCCAGCATTTT.

The chain recombines TRBV20-1 with TRBJ2-5; 9 bases agree with TRBD2. Germline CDR1 DFQATT, CDR2 SNEGSKA (reference sequence). This CDR3 spans 15 amino acids. The trim removed 0 bases at V and 2 bases at J, leaving 4 bases unmatched. CDR3 nucleotide sequence: TGCAGTGCTAGAGAGAACAGCGGGGGGCAAGAGACCCAGTACTTC. This encodes CSARENSGGQETQYF.

The J gene is TRBJ2-1, the V gene TRBV5-1; a possible D gene is TRBD2 (5 bases). The CDR3 consists of 16 residues. CDR1 and CDR2 (germline): SGHRS, YFSETQ. The V end lost 5 bases, the J end lost 7 bases, and 22 bases lay between the germline ends. The CDR3 here is CASSMIRADRRNEQFF. DNA of the CDR3: TGCGCCAGCAGTATGATTAGAGCGGACCGACGGAATGAGCAGTTCTTC.

The rearrangement links TRBV29-1 to TRBJ2-3; D not certain. Germline loops: CDR1 SQVTM, CDR2 ANQGSEA. The V gene lost 4 bases and the J gene lost 0 bases, with 8 bases spanning the gap. This CDR3 spans 13 amino acids. CDR3 nucleotide sequence: TGCAGCGTTGCGCCGGCTAGCACAGATACGCAGTATTTT. Translating it yields CSVAPASTDTQYF.

The genes are TRBV12-3 or TRBV12-4 and TRBJ2-2, with 9 bases lining up with TRBD2. The CDR3 has 15 residues. J lost 1 base, V lost 5 bases, and 2 bases had no gene match. Here the CDR3 DNA reads TGTGCCAGCAGTAGTAGCGGGAGGAACACCGGGGAGCTGTTTTTT. Translating it yields CASSSSGRNTGELFF.

The V gene is TRBV5-4, the J gene TRBJ2-3; possible D gene TRBD1, 6 bases. CDR3 length: 15 residues. Germline values: CDR1 SGHNT, CDR2 YYREEE (reference sequence). V was clipped by 4 bases and J by 2 bases, with 14 bases between them. CDR3 residues: CASSHGEGVTDTQYF. CDR3 DNA: TGTGCCAGCAGCCACGGCGAGGGGGTCACAGATACGCAGTATTTT.

This clonotype was observed a few times. The genes are TRBV29-1 and TRBJ2-2, with TRBD1 as a possible D gene (5 bases). Per germline, CDR1 SQVTM and CDR2 ANQGSEA. The CDR3 contains 14 residues. V lost 3 bases, J lost 1 base, and 9 bases lay in between. CDR3: CSVDRQGNTGELFF. The CDR3 nucleotides read TGCAGCGTTGACCGGCAGGGGAACACCGGGGAGCTGTTTTTT.

This clonotype was found a few times. The rearrangement links TRBV10-2 to TRBJ1-3; possibly TRBD1 for D (5 bases). The CDR3 sequence is 16 residues long. V was clipped by 0 bases and J by 0 bases, with 9 bases between them. Germline V gene lookup returns CDR1 WSHSY and CDR2 SAAADI. The CDR3 region is CASSESGGSSGNTIYF. Written as DNA, the CDR3 is TGCGCCAGCAGTGAGTCGGGGGGTTCCTCTGGAAACACCATATATTTT.

The chain combines TRBV4-1 with TRBJ1-2; 7 nucleotides agree with TRBD1. V lost 4 bases and J lost 8; bases outside the gene matches: 10. The CDR3 length is 14 residues. Per germline, CDR1 MGHRA and CDR2 YSYEKL. CDR3 in DNA: TGCGCCAGCAGCCCACCCAGTCCAGGGGGAGGCTACACCTTC. It encodes CASSPPSPGGGYTF.

This clonotype has only a few counts. The chain couples TRBV15 to TRBJ2-1; maybe TRBD2 (6 bases). V lost 6 bases and J lost 0, with 12 bases in between. The CDR3 sequence is 15 residues long. CDR1 LNHNV and CDR2 YYDKDF come from the germline V gene (reference sequence). The CDR3 nucleotides read TGTGCCACCAGGGGGGGACGAAGCTCCTACAATGAGCAGTTCTTC. Residues: CATRGGRSSYNEQFF.

V and J are TRBV9 and TRBJ2-7; D is uncertain. Looked up from germline, CDR1 is SGDLS and CDR2 is YYNGEE. V gave up 0 bases and J gave up 1 base, with 8 bases separating them. CDR3 length: 14 amino acids. Here the CDR3 reads CASSVAHGSYEQYF. CDR3 coding DNA: TGTGCCAGCAGCGTAGCCCACGGTTCCTACGAGCAGTACTTC. Based on the CDR3 plus reference TRBV9 and TRBJ2-7, the full variable domain is DSGVTQTPKHLITATGQRVTLRCSPRSGDLSVYWYQQSLDQGLQFLIQYYNGEERAKGNILERFSAQQFPDLHSELNLSSLELGDSALYFCASSVAHGSYEQYFGPGTRLTVT.

Many counts were recorded for this clonotype. The chain carries TRBV20-1 and TRBJ2-1; 8 positions match TRBD2. Unmatched junction bases numbered 5, after V lost 3 bases and J lost 4 bases. CDR3 length equals 14 residues. Germline-derived CDR1 and CDR2 are DFQATT and SNEGSKA (reference sequence). The CDR3 protein is CSASPTSGYNEQFF. CDR3 bases: TGCAGTGCTAGCCCCACTAGCGGATACAATGAGCAGTTCTTC.

The rearrangement uses TRBV20-1 and TRBJ2-3, with D possibly being TRBD1 (7 bases). Germline V lookup: CDR1 DFQATT, CDR2 SNEGSKA (reference sequence). Deletions cut 3 bases from V and 2 bases from J, with 18 bases between. The length of the CDR3 is 16 residues. Here the CDR3 reads CSASSWAGGNTDTQYF. The CDR3, as DNA: TGCAGTGCTAGTAGCTGGGCAGGGGGGAACACAGATACGCAGTATTTT.

This chain links TRBV7-2 with TRBJ1-3, with D perhaps TRBD1 (5 bases). The germline V gene encodes CDR1 SGHTA and CDR2 FQGNSA. The length of the CDR3 is 16 residues. V lost 5 bases, J lost 4 bases, and 18 bases lay in between. The CDR3 nucleotides are TGTGCCAGCAGCCCAGGGCGGGGGATGCGGGGAAACACCATATATTTT. This sequence encodes CASSPGRGMRGNTIYF.

The V and J genes are TRBV19 and TRBJ1-4, with D perhaps matching TRBD1 (5 bases). Per germline, CDR1 LNHDA and CDR2 SQIVND (reference sequence). The CDR3 length is 16 residues. Deletions cut 7 bases from V and 10 bases from J, with 25 bases between. CDR3 sequence reads: CASNVSAGRGSGKLFF. The CDR3 nucleotides read TGTGCCAGTAACGTCTCCGCAGGGCGCGGATCCGGAAAACTGTTTTTT.

A word on this clonotype: A much larger clone is a single base away; this may be a read error. The rearrangement links TRBV27 to TRBJ1-4; D not resolved. The CDR3 extends over 11 amino acids. Germline lookup yields CDR1 MNHEY and CDR2 SMNVEV (reference sequence). With 4 bases removed from V and 3 bases from J, the gap between germline ends came to 0 bases. The CDR3 nucleotides are TGTGCCAGCAGTTCTAATGAAAAACTGTTTTTT. It is translated as CASSSNEKLFF.